This TCR beta chain appears in the sequencing data of a study of cytomegalovirus exposure and HLA in healthy donors. Regarding the study as a whole: Researchers counted over 150 TCR beta chains as cytomegalovirus-associated.

Primers included in the PCR were 60 Vbeta and 13 Jbeta primers. This table comes from immunoSEQ multiplex PCR, and its TCRdb copy is limited to in-frame clones, with some not included. The sample totals about 140,000 clones. Germline CDR1 reads ENHRY; CDR2 reads SYGVKD. V lost 2 bases to trimming and J lost 3 bases, with 7 bases between them. The CDR3 sequence is 13 residues long. Of note for this clone: Antigen: not known.

This TCR was sampled from a man aged 35-49 years in good health and CMV-seronegative. This chain uses TRBV10-3 with TRBJ1-2, with D tentatively TRBD1 (6 bases). Sequenced input: PBMCs. CDR3 coding DNA: TGTGCCATCAGTGAGGCAGGGGACTATGGCTACACCTTC. Residues: CAISEAGDYGYTF.